Below, 18 T cell receptor beta chains from the same sample are listed, as sequenced in a study of cytomegalovirus exposure and HLA in healthy donors. Primers for the PCR totalled 60 Vbeta and 13 Jbeta. Only in-frame clones appear in the TCRdb table, and some are missing; sequencing was by immunoSEQ multiplex PCR. The sample table includes tens of thousands of clones. The sequenced material came from PBMCs. All receptors derive from a boy aged 5-17 years in good health and CMV-seronegative.

The chain uses TRBV5-1 and TRBJ2-1; TRBD2 matches at 13 bases. The V and J ends lost 4 bases and 4 bases, in that order; junction bases with no gene match: 5. Germline CDR1 reads SGHRS; CDR2 reads YFSETQ. There are 16 residues in the CDR3. CDR3 coding DNA: TGCGCCAGCAGCCCGGTGACTAGCGGGGGGTACAATGAGCAGTTCTTC. It yields the protein CASSPVTSGGYNEQFF.

The gene calls are TRBV19 and TRBJ1-5, with 7 nucleotides matching TRBD1. V was pared by 5 bases and J by 4 bases, with 8 bases of the junction left unmatched. The germline V gene has CDR1 LNHDA and CDR2 SQIVND (reference sequence). The CDR3 length is 15 residues. The CDR3 nucleotides read TGTGCCAGTAGTCCGTCGGGACAGAAGAATCAGCCCCAGCATTTT. Translating it yields CASSPSGQKNQPQHF. Full variable domain (missing parts from reference TRBV19 and TRBJ1-5): DGGITQSPKYLFRKEGQNVTLSCEQNLNHDAMYWYRQDPGQGLRLIYYSQIVNDFQKGDIAEGYSVSREKKESFPLTVTSAQKNPTAFYLCASSPSGQKNQPQHFGDGTRLSIL.

The V and J genes are TRBV15 and TRBJ2-7; D might be TRBD1 (6 bases). This CDR3 region has 15 residues. Deletions cut 6 bases from V and 9 bases from J, with 24 bases between. Germline V gives CDR1 LNHNV, CDR2 YYDKDF (reference sequence). The CDR3 DNA reads as TGTGCCACCAGTCACCTCAGTGGGGGCAGGAACTGGCAGTACTTC. Translating it yields CATSHLSGGRNWQYF.

V usage is TRBV18 and J usage is TRBJ1-2; a weak D match, TRBD1 (5 bases). Between the trimmed V and J ends, which lost 5 bases and 3 bases, there was a span of 10 bases. The germline CDR1 and CDR2 sequences are KGHSH and LQKENI. CDR3 length: 13 residues. CDR3 loop: CASSTGGDYGYTF. The CDR3, as DNA: TGTGCCAGCTCAACAGGTGGGGACTATGGCTACACCTTC.

The rearrangement links TRBV5-4 to TRBJ1-6, with a weak D call TRBD1 (6 bases). The germline V gene encodes CDR1 SGHNT and CDR2 YYREEE (reference sequence). V lost 4 bases, J lost 10 bases, and 12 bases lay in between. The CDR3 consists of 13 residues. CDR3 DNA sequence: TGTGCCAGCAGCCTGACAGGCCTATCACCCCTCCACTTT. It yields the protein CASSLTGLSPLHF.

V and J are TRBV27 and TRBJ2-7; 11 nucleotides align to TRBD1. The CDR3 consists of 16 residues. V was pared by 6 bases and J by 4 bases, with 11 bases of the junction left unmatched. Germline-derived CDR1 and CDR2 are MNHEY and SMNVEV (reference sequence). The CDR3 sequence is CASSRPGTGGTYEQYF. CDR3 DNA: TGTGCCAGCAGCCGCCCCGGGACAGGGGGGACATACGAGCAGTACTTC.

The chain uses TRBV6-5 and TRBJ2-2, with D possibly matching TRBD2 (5 bases). Germline lookup yields CDR1 MNHEY and CDR2 SVGAGI. Trimming cost V 6 bases and J 6 bases, with 17 bases left between them. The CDR3 has 15 amino acids. The CDR3 nucleotides are TGTGCCAGCAGCCCCACTAGTTTTGGCGCCGGGGAGCTGTTTTTT. Translation gives CASSPTSFGAGELFF.

The chain joins TRBV15 to TRBJ2-2; 8 nucleotides match TRBD1. Losses at the gene ends were 6 bases for V and 4 bases for J; bases not matched to a gene: 4. Germline assignment: CDR1 LNHNV and CDR2 YYDKDF (reference sequence). The CDR3 is made up of 14 amino acids. The CDR3 loop is CATRTGVGTGELFF. The CDR3 nucleotides are TGTGCCACCAGGACAGGGGTGGGCACCGGGGAGCTGTTTTTT.

CDR3 sequence reads: CASSLGVLAGKEYNEQFF. The CDR3 nucleotides read TGCGCCAGCAGCTTGGGAGTCCTAGCGGGAAAGGAGTACAATGAGCAGTTCTTC. The rearrangement links TRBV5-1 to TRBJ2-1, with 9 positions matching TRBD2. The germline gives CDR1 SGHRS, CDR2 YFSETQ. The J segment lost 4 bases and the V segment lost 0 bases, leaving 11 bases of the junction unmatched. The CDR3 covers 18 residues.

This chain connects TRBV27 to TRBJ1-6, with 7 nucleotides matching TRBD1. The trim removed 2 bases at V and 8 bases at J, leaving 12 bases unmatched. Germline CDR1 MNHEY, CDR2 SMNVEV (reference sequence). This CDR3 has 17 residues. The CDR3 loop reads CASSLNFAGGMDSPLHF. DNA for the CDR3: TGTGCCAGCAGTTTAAATTTTGCAGGGGGAATGGATTCACCCCTCCACTTT.

The V and J genes are TRBV5-4 and TRBJ2-7, with TRBD1 matching 9 bases. The CDR3 runs 14 residues. From germline, CDR1 is SGHNT and CDR2 YYREEE (reference sequence). The ends lost 3 bases at V and 5 bases at J; junction bases unmatched: 6. The CDR3 region has the DNA TGTGCCAGCAGCTCTGACAGGGGGGTCCACGAGCAGTACTTC. Protein sequence: CASSSDRGVHEQYF.

The chain is built from TRBV25-1 and TRBJ2-1; 7 bases align to TRBD1. J gave up 0 bases and V 4 bases, and 6 bases lay outside the gene matches. The CDR3 has 16 amino acids. The germline CDR1 and CDR2 sequences are MGHDK and SYGVNS. This CDR3 is CASSGDSRSSYNEQFF. Here the CDR3 DNA reads TGTGCCAGCAGTGGGGACAGCCGAAGCTCCTACAATGAGCAGTTCTTC.

The CDR3 region is CASSQDEMRSSYEQYF. For the CDR3, the DNA is TGCGCCAGCAGCCAAGACGAGATGCGAAGCTCCTACGAGCAGTACTTC. The chain uses TRBV4-1 and TRBJ2-7; D uncertain. The CDR3 sequence is 16 residues long. V was pared by 0 bases and J by 0 bases, with 12 bases between. Germline V CDR1 and CDR2: MGHRA, YSYEKL.

The V gene is TRBV11-3, the J gene TRBJ1-1; 8 bases fit TRBD1. Germline values: CDR1 SGHNT, CDR2 YENEEA. The CDR3 extends over 14 amino acids. V shed 7 bases, J shed 1 base, and the junction held 5 bases outside the gene matches. The CDR3: CASKTGVPNTEAFF. The CDR3 DNA is TGTGCCAGCAAGACAGGGGTACCGAACACTGAAGCTTTCTTT. Based on the CDR3 plus reference TRBV11-3 and TRBJ1-1, the full variable domain is EAGVVQSPRYKIIEKKQPVAFWCNPISGHNTLYWYLQNLGQGPELLIRYENEEAVDDSQLPKDRFSAERLKGVDSTLKIQPAELGDSAVYLCASKTGVPNTEAFFGQGTRLTVV.

This chain joins TRBV7-2 and TRBJ2-7; 10 nucleotides align to TRBD2. Germline V gives CDR1 SGHTA, CDR2 FQGNSA. Trimming cost V 2 bases and J 4 bases; bases outside gene matches: 11. The CDR3 length is 17 residues. In nucleotides, the CDR3 is TGTGCCAGCAGCTTATCCCCTAGCGGGAGCTCCCCTTACGAGCAGTACTTC. Amino acid sequence: CASSLSPSGSSPYEQYF.

The rearrangement uses TRBV6-5 and TRBJ1-5; 7 nucleotides align to TRBD1. The germline V gene encodes CDR1 MNHEY and CDR2 SVGAGI. This CDR3 has 14 residues. V lost 5 bases and J lost 5; bases outside the gene matches: 6. The CDR3 DNA reads TGTGCCAGCAGTCCGGACAGGTTTTATCAGCCCCAGCATTTT. Amino acid sequence: CASSPDRFYQPQHF.

The chain employs TRBV18 and TRBJ2-3, with a possible D match to TRBD2 (5 bases). The V gene's germline CDR1 is KGHSH and CDR2 LQKENI. The V and J ends lost 4 bases and 2 bases respectively, with 13 bases between them. The CDR3 is 15 residues long. CDR3 sequence (DNA): TGTGCCAGCTCACTTTCATGGGGAGACACAGATACGCAGTATTTT. Residues: CASSLSWGDTDTQYF.

V gene TRBV5-6 combines with J gene TRBJ2-4, with D hard to call. The CDR3 contains 14 residues. V was clipped by 0 bases and J by 4 bases, with 8 bases between them. Germline CDR1 SGHDT, CDR2 YYEEEE. CDR3 protein: CASSLGQEKNIQYF. The CDR3 DNA sequence: TGTGCCAGCAGCTTGGGGCAGGAAAAAAACATTCAGTACTTC.